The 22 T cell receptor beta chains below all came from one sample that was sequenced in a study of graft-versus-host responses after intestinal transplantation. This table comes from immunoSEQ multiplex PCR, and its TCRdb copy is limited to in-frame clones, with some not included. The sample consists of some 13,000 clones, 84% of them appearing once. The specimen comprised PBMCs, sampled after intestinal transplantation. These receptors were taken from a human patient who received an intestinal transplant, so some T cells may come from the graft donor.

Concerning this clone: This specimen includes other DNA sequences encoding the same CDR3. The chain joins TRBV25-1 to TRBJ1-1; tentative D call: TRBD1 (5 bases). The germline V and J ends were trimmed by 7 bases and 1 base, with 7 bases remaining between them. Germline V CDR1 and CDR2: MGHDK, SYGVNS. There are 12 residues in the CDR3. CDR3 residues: CASITGNTEAFF. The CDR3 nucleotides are TGTGCCAGCATCACAGGGAACACTGAAGCTTTCTTT.

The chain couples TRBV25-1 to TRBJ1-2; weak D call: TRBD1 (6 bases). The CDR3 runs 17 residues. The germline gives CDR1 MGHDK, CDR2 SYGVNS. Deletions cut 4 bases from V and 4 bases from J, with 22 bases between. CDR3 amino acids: CASSAPPGTPGGYGYTF. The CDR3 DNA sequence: TGTGCCAGCAGTGCGCCCCCAGGGACACCAGGCGGCTATGGCTACACCTTC.

This CDR3 reads CASSIPRRNSNQPQHF. The CDR3 coding sequence is TGTGCCAGTAGTATCCCGAGAAGAAATAGCAATCAGCCCCAGCATTTT. The chain joins TRBV19 to TRBJ1-5; D is uncertain. Germline values: CDR1 LNHDA, CDR2 SQIVND (reference sequence). Trimming left V 3 bases short and J 0 bases short, with 12 bases between. The CDR3 has 16 amino acids.

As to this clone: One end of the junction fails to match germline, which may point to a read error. CDR3 sequence: CAWCRQGLAPAF. The CDR3 nucleotides read TGTGCCTGGTGTAGACAGGGATTAGCCCCAGCATTT. The chain couples TRBV30 to TRBJ1-5, with 7 positions matching TRBD1. This CDR3 spans 12 amino acids. Germline values: CDR1 GTSNPN, CDR2 SVGIG (reference sequence).

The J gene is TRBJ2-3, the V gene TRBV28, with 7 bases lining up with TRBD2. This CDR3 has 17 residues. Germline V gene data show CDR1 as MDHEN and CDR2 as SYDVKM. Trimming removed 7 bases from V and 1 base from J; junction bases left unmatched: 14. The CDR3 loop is CASIGGAGMGGTDTQYF. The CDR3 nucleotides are TGTGCCAGCATCGGGGGAGCGGGGATGGGGGGCACAGATACGCAGTATTTT.

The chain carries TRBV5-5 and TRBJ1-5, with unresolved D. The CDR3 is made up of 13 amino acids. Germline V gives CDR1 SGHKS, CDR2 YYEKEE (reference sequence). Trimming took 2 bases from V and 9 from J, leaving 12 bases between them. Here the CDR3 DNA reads TGTGCCAGCAGCTTAGATTGGGTAGGGCCCCAGCATTTT. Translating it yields CASSLDWVGPQHF. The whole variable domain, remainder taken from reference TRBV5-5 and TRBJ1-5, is DAGVTQSPTHLIKTRGQQVTLRCSPISGHKSVSWYQQVLGQGPQFIFQYYEKEERGRGNFPDRFSARQFPNYSSELNVNALLLGDSALYLCASSLDWVGPQHFGDGTRLSIL.

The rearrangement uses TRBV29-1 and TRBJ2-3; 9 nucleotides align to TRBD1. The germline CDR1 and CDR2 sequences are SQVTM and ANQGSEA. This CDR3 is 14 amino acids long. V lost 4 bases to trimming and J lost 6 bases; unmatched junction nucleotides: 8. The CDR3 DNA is TGCAGCGTTGCCCCGGGACAGGGAGGGGATACGCAGTATTTT. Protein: CSVAPGQGGDTQYF.

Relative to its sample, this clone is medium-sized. The CDR3 loop is CASSEIIANTEAFF. In DNA form, the CDR3 reads TGCGCCAGCAGCGAAATAATAGCGAACACTGAAGCTTTCTTT. The chain is built from TRBV4-1 and TRBJ1-1, with unresolved D. The CDR3 consists of 14 residues. V was cut by 5 bases and J by 1 base, with 11 bases left in between. The germline V gene encodes CDR1 MGHRA and CDR2 YSYEKL.

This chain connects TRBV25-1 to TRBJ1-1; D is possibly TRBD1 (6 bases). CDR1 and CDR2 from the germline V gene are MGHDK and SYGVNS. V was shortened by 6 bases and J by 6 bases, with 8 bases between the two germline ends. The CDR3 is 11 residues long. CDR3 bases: TGTGCCAGCAGCCAGGGGTCTGAAGCTTTCTTT. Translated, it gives CASSQGSEAFF.

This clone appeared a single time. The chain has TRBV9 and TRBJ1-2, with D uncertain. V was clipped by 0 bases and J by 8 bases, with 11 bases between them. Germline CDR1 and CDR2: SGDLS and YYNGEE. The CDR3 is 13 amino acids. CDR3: CASSVGFDFGYTF. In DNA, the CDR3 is TGTGCCAGCAGCGTAGGATTCGACTTCGGCTACACCTTC.

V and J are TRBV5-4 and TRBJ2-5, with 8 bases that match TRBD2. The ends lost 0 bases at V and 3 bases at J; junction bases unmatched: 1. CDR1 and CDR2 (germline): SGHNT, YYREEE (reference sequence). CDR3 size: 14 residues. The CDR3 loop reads CASSLELAEETQYF. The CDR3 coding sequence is TGTGCCAGCAGCTTGGAACTAGCGGAAGAGACCCAGTACTTC.

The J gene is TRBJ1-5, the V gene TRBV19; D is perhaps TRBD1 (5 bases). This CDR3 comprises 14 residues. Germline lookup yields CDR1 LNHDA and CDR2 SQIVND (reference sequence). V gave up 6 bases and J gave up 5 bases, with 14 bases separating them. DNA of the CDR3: TGTGCCAGTAGGGGGGTTTTAAGCGATCAGCCCCAGCATTTT. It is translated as CASRGVLSDQPQHF. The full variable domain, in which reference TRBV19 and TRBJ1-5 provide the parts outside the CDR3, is DGGITQSPKYLFRKEGQNVTLSCEQNLNHDAMYWYRQDPGQGLRLIYYSQIVNDFQKGDIAEGYSVSREKKESFPLTVTSAQKNPTAFYLCASRGVLSDQPQHFGDGTRLSIL.

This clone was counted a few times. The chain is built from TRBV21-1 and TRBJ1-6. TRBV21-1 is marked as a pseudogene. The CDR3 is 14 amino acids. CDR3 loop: CASSIRGGGSPLHF. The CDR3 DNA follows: TGTGCCAGCAGCATCAGGGGAGGAGGTTCACCCCTCCACTTT.

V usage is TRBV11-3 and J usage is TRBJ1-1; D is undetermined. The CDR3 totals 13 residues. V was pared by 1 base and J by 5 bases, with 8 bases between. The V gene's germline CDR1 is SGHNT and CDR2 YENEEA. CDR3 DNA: TGTGCCAGCAGCTTAGTGGCGGGAACTGAAGCTTTCTTT. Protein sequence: CASSLVAGTEAFF. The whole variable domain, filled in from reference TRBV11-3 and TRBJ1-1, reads EAGVVQSPRYKIIEKKQPVAFWCNPISGHNTLYWYLQNLGQGPELLIRYENEEAVDDSQLPKDRFSAERLKGVDSTLKIQPAELGDSAVYLCASSLVAGTEAFFGQGTRLTVV.

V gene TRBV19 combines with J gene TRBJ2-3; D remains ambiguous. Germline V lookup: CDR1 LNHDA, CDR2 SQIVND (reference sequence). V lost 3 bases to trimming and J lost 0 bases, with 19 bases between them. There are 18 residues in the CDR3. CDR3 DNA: TGTGCCAGTAGTATTTTCGGATACCTTACCTCTAGCACAGATACGCAGTATTTT. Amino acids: CASSIFGYLTSSTDTQYF.

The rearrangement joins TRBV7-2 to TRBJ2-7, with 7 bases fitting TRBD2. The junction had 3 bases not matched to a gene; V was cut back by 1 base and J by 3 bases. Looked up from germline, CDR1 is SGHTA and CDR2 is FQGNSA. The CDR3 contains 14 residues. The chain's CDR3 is CASSLGLAVYEQYF. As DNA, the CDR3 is TGTGCCAGCAGCTTAGGCCTAGCGGTCTACGAGCAGTACTTC.

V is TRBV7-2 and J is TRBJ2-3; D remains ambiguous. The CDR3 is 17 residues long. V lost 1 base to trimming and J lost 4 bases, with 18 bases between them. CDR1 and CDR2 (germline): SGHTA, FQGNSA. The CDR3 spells CASSLGLARFPPDTQYF. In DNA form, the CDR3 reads TGTGCCAGCAGCTTAGGGCTGGCGCGTTTCCCCCCAGATACGCAGTATTTT.

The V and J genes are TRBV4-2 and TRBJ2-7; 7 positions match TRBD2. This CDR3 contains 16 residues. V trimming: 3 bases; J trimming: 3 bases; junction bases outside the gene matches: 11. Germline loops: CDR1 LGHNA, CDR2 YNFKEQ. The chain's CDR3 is CASSQASGGELYEQYF. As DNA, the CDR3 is TGTGCCAGCAGCCAGGCCTCGGGGGGAGAACTCTACGAGCAGTACTTC.

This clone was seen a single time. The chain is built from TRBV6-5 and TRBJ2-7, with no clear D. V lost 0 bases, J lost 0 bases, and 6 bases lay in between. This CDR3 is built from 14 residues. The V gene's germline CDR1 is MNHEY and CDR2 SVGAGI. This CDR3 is CASSYSPGSYEQYF. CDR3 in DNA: TGTGCCAGCAGTTACTCCCCTGGCTCCTACGAGCAGTACTTC.

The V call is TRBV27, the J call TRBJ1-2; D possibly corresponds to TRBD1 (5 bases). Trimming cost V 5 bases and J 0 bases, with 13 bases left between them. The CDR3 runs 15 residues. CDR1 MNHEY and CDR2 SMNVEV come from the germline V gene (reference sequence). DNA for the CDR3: TGTGCCAGCAGTACAACAGGACTAGCTAACTATGGCTACACCTTC. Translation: CASSTTGLANYGYTF.

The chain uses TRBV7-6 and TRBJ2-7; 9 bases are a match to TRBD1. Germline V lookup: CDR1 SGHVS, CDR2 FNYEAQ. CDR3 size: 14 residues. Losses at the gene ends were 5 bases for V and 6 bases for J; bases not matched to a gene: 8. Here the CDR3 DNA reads TGTGCCAGCAGCCCCGGGACAGGGATTCCCGAGCAGTACTTC. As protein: CASSPGTGIPEQYF.

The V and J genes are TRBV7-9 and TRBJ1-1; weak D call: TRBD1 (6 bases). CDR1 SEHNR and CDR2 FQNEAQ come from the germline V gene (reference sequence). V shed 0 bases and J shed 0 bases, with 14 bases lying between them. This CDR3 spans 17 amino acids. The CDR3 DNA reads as TGTGCCAGCAGCTTAGCGAGGGGGGGCACCCTGAACACTGAAGCTTTCTTT. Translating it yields CASSLARGGTLNTEAFF.